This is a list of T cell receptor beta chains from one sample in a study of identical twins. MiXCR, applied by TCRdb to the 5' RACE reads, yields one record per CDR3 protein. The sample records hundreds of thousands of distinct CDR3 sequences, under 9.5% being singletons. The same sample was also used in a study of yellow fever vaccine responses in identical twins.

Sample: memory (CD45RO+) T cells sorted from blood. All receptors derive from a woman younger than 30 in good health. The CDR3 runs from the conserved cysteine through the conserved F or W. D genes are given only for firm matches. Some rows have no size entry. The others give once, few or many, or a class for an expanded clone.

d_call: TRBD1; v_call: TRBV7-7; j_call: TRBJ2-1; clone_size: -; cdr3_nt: TGTGCCAGCAGCCCGTGGACAGGGGGGAATGAGCAGTTCTTC; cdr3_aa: CASSPWTGGNEQFF
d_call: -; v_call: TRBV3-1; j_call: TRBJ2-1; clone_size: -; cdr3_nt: TGTGCCAGCAGCCAAGAACGAGGGTTGAATGAGCAGTTCTTC; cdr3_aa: CASSQERGLNEQFF
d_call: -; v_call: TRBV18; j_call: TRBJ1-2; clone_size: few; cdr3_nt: TGTGCCAGCTCCCCCGATCGGGCAGGGCAGGCAGGAGGCTACACCTTC; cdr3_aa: CASSPDRAGQAGGYTF
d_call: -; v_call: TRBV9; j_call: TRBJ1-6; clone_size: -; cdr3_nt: TGTGCCAGCAGCGTAGGGCGGACCGCGGGCCCCCTCCACTTT; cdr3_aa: CASSVGRTAGPLHF
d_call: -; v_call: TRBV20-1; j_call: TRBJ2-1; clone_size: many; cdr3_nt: TGCAGTGCTAGAGTTGAGTTCAATGAGCAGTTCTTC; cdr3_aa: CSARVEFNEQFF
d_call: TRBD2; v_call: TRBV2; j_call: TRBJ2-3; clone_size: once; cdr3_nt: TGTGCCAGCAGGACTAGCGGGAGGTGGGATACGCAGTATTTT; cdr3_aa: CASRTSGRWDTQYF
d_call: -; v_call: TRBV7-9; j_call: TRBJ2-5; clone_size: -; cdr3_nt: TGTGCCAGCAGCTTGACAGCCCAAGAGACCCAGTACTTC; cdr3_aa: CASSLTAQETQYF
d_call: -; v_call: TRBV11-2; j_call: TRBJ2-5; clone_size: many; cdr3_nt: TGTGCCAGCAGCTTACCCGGGAACCAAGAGACCCAGTACTTC; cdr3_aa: CASSLPGNQETQYF
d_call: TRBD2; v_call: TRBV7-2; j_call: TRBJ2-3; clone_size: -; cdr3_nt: TGTGCCAGCAGCTATAGCGGGGGGCCGGGGGATACGCAGTATTTT; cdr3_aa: CASSYSGGPGDTQYF
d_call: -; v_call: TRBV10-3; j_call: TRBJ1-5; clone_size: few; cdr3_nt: TGTGCCATCAGTGACAGCCCTGGGGGACGTCAGCCCCAGCATTTT; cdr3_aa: CAISDSPGGRQPQHF
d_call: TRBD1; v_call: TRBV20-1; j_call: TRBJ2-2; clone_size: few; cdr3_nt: TGCAGTGCTAGAGATCAGGGGGCCGGGGACACCGGGGAGCTGTTTTTT; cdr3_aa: CSARDQGAGDTGELFF
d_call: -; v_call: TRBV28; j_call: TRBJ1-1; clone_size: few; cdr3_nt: TGTGCCAGCAGTTGGCACACCCTGAACACTGAAGCTTTCTTT; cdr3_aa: CASSWHTLNTEAFF
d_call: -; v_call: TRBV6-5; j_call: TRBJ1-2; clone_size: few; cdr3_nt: TGTGCCAGCAGTTCGCCACCGGGACGATCTAACTATGGCTACACCTTC; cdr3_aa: CASSSPPGRSNYGYTF
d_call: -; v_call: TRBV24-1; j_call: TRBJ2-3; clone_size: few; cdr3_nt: TGTGCCACCAGTGCGTCGGCTAGCAAGGGCACAGATACGCAGTATTTT; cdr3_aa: CATSASASKGTDTQYF
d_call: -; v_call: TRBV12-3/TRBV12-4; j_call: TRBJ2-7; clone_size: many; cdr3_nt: TGTGCCAGCAGTTCCCCCAACGTGGGCCCCTACGAGCAGTACTTC; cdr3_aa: CASSSPNVGPYEQYF
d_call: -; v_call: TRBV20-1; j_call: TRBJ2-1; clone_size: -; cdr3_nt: TGCAGTGCTAGAGGGGGGGCGCATTACAATGAGCAGTTCTTC; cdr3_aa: CSARGGAHYNEQFF
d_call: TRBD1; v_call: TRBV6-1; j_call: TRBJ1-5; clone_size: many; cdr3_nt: TGTGCCAGCAGTGAGCAGGGGGCTGGTCAGCCCCAGCATTTT; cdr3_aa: CASSEQGAGQPQHF
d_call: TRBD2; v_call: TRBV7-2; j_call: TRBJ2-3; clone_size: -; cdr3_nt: TGTGCCAGCAGCCCGCTAGCGGGCATATACACAGATACGCAGTATTTT; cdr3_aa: CASSPLAGIYTDTQYF
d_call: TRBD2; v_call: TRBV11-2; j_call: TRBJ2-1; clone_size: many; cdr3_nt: TGTGCCAGCAGCTTAGTAGCGGGGCTCTACAATGAGCAGTTCTTC; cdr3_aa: CASSLVAGLYNEQFF
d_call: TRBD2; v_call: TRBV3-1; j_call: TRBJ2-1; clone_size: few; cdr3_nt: TGTGCCAGCAGCTCAAAAGCGGGAGGGCCGAGAAATGAGCAGTTCTTC; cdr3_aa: CASSSKAGGPRNEQFF
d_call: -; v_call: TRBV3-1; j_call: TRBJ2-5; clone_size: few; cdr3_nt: TGTGCCAGCAGCCTTACTCTGGAGACCCAGTACTTC; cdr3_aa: CASSLTLETQYF
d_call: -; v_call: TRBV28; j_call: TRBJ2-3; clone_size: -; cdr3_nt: TGTGCCAGCAGTCCCAGGGGAGCGGACACAGATACGCAGTATTTT; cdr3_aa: CASSPRGADTDTQYF
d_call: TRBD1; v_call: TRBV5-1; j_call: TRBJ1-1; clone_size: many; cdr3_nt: TGCGCCAGCAGACCTCGGACAGGGAGCTTGACTGAAGCTTTCTTT; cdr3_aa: CASRPRTGSLTEAFF
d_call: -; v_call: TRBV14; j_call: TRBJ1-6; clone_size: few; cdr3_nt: TGTGCCAGCAGCCAAGAAGTGTTTTCACCCCTCCACTTT; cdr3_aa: CASSQEVFSPLHF
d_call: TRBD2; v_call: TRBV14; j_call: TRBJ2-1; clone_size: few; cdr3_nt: TGTGCCAGCAGCCAAAGGGCGGGGGTTACGTTCAATGAGCAGTTCTTC; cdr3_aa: CASSQRAGVTFNEQFF
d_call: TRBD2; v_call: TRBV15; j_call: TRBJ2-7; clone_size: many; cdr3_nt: TGTGCCACCAGCAGAGCGGGGGGTCGAAAAATATACGAGCAGTACTTC; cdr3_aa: CATSRAGGRKIYEQYF
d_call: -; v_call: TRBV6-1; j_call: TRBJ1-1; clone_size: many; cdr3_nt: TGTGCCAGCAGTAAAAATATACGGATATCCGGGACACTTAAGGGGACTGAAGCTTTCTTT; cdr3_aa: CASSKNIRISGTLKGTEAFF
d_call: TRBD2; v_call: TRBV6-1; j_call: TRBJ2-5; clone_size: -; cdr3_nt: TGTGCCAGCAGGGCTAGCGGAGAAGAGACCCAGTACTTC; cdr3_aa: CASRASGEETQYF
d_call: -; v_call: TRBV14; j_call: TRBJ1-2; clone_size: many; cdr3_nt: TGTGCCAGCAGCCCAACAAGCAACTATGGCTACACCTTC; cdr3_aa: CASSPTSNYGYTF
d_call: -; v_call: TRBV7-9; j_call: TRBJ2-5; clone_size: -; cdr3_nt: TGTGCCAGCAGCCCCCCGGTCCGAGAGACCCAGTACTTC; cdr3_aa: CASSPPVRETQYF
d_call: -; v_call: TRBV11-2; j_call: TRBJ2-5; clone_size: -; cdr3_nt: TGTGCCAGCCGCCGGGGTCGTGAGACCCAGTACTTC; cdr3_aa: CASRRGRETQYF
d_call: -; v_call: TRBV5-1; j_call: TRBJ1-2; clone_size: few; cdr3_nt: TGCGCCAGCAGCTTGGAGTACGGCAACTATGGCTACACCTTC; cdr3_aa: CASSLEYGNYGYTF
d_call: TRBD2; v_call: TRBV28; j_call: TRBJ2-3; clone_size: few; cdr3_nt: TGTGCCAGCAGTCCTACTGGACTAGCGGGGGGCAGGGGGGCCACAGATACGCAGTATTTT; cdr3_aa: CASSPTGLAGGRGATDTQYF
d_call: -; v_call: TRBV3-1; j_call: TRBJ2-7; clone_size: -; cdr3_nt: TGTGCCAGCAGCCAATTCGGACTCCACGAGCAGTACTTC; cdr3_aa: CASSQFGLHEQYF
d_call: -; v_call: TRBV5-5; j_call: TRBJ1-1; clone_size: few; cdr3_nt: TGTGCCAGCAGCTTTCGGGATGAGAACACTGAAGCTTTCTTT; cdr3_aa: CASSFRDENTEAFF
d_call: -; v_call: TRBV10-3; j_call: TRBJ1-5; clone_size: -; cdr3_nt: TGTGCCATCAGTGAGGCAGAAAATCAGCCCCAGCATTTT; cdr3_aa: CAISEAENQPQHF
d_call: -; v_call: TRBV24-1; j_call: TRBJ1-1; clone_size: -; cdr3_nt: TGTGCCACCAGCAAGCCAGAAGCTTTCTTT; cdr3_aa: CATSKPEAFF
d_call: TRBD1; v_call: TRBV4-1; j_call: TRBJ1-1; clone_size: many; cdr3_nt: TGCGCCAGCAGCCAAGAACTCAGGGGGCCGCCGCGGGCTTTCTTT; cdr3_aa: CASSQELRGPPRAFF
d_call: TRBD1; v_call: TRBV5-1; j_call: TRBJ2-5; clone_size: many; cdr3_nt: TGCGCCAGCAGCCATGGGACAGGGAAAGAGACCCAGTACTTC; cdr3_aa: CASSHGTGKETQYF
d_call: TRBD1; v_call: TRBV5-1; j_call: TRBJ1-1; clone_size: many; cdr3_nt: TGCGCCAGCGCCTCCACCCGGGACAGGGACACTGAAGCTTTCTTT; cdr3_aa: CASASTRDRDTEAFF
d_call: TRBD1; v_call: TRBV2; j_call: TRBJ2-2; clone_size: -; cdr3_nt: TGTGCCAGCAGTGAGCCGACAGGGGCCACCGGGGAGCTGTTTTTT; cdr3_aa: CASSEPTGATGELFF
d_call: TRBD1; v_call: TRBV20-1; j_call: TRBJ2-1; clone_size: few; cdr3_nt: TGCAGTGCTAGAGCCAGGGGGAATGAGCAGTTCTTC; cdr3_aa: CSARARGNEQFF
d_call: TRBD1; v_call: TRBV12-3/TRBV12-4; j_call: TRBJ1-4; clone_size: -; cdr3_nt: TGTGCCAGCAGCTTCCGGGACAGGGGGGTCTTTTCAACTAATGAAAAACTGTTTTTT; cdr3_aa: CASSFRDRGVFSTNEKLFF
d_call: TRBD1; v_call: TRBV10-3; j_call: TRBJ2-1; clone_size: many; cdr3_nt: TGTGCCATCAGGGCAGGGGGCAGTGAGCAGTTCTTC; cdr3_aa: CAIRAGGSEQFF
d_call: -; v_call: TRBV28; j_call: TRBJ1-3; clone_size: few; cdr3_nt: TGTGCCAGCAGCCCGGCCCGGCAGTCCGGAAACACCATATATTTT; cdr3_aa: CASSPARQSGNTIYF
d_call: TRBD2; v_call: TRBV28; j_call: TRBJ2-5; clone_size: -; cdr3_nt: TGTGCCAGCAGTTTACGGGGGGGCCAGTACTTC; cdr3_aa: CASSLRGGQYF
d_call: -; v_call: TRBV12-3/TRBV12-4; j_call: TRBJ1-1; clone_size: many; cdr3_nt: TGTGCCAGCGGCAACGGGGGGAACACTGAAGCTTTCTTT; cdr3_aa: CASGNGGNTEAFF
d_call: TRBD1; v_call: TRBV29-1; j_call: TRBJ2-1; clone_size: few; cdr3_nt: TGCAGCGTCACCGACAGGGTGCGCCACAATGAGCAGTTCTTC; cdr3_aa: CSVTDRVRHNEQFF
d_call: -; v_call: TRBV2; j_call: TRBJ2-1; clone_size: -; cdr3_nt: TGTGCCAGCAACGGAGGGGGAGCAGCCTACAATGAGCAGTTCTTC; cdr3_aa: CASNGGGAAYNEQFF
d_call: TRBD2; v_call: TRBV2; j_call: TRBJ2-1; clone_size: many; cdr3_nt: TGTGCCAGCAGTGGCCAGCGGGAGGATCTCGATGAGCAGTTCTTC; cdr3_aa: CASSGQREDLDEQFF
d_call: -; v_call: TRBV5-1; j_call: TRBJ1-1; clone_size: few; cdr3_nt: TGCGCCAGCAGAGGACAGCCTCCCACTGAAGCTTTCTTT; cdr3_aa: CASRGQPPTEAFF
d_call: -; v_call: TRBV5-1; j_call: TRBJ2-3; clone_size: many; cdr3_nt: TGCGCCAGCAGTATTTCAGATACGCAGTATTTT; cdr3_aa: CASSISDTQYF
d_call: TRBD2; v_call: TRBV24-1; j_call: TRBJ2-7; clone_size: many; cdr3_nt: TGTGCCACCAGTGATGGACTAGCGGGAAACTACGAGCAGTACTTC; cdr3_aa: CATSDGLAGNYEQYF
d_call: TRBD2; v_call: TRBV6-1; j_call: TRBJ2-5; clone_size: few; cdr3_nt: TGTGCCAGCATGACAGCGGGGGGGCTGGAGACCCAGTACTTC; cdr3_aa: CASMTAGGLETQYF
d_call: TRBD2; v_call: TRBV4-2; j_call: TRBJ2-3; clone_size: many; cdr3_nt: TGTGCCAGCAGCCAAGTCGGACTAGCGGGCACAGATACGCAGTATTTT; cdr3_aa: CASSQVGLAGTDTQYF
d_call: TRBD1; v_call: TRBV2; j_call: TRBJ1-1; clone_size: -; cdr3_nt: TGTGCCAGCAGTGGCCAGGGGGCTCGAAACACTGAAGCTTTCTTT; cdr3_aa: CASSGQGARNTEAFF
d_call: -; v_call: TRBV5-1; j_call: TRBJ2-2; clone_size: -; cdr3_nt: TGCGCCAGCAGCTTGCCTAGCTCCTCGAACACCGGGGAGCTGTTTTTT; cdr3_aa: CASSLPSSSNTGELFF